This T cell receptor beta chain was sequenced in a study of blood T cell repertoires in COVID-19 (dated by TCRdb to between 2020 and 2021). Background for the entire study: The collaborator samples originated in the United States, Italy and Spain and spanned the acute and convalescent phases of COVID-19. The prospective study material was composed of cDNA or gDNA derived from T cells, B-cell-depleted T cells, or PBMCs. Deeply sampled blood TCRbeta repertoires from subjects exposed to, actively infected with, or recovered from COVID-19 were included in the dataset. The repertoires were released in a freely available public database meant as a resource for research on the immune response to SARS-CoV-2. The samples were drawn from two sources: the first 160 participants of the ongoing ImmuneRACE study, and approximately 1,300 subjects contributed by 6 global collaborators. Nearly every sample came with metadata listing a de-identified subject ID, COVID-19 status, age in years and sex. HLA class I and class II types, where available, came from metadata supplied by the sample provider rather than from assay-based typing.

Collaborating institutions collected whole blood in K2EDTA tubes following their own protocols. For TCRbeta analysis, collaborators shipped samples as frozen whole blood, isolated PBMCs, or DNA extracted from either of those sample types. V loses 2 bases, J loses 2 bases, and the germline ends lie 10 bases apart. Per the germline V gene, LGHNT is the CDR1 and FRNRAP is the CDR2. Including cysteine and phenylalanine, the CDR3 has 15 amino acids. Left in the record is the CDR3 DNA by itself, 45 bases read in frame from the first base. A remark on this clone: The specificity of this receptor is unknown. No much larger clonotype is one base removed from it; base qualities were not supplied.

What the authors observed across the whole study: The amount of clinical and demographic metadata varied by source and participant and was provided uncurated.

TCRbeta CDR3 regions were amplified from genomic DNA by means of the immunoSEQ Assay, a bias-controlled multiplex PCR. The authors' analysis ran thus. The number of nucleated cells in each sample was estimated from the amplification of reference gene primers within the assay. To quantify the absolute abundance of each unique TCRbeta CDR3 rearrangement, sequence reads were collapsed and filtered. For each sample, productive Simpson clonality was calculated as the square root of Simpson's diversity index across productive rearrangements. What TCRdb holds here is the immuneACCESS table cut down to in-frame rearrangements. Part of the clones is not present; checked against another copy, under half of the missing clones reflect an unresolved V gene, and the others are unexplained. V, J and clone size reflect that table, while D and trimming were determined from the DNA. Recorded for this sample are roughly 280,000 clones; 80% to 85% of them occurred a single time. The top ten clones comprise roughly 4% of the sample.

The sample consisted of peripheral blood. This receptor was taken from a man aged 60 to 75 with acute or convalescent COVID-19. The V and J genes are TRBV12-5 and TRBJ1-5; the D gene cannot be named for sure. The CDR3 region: CASGLRAGGNQPQHF. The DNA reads TGTGCTAGTGGTTTGCGCGCGGGTGGCAATCAGCCCCAGCATTTT.